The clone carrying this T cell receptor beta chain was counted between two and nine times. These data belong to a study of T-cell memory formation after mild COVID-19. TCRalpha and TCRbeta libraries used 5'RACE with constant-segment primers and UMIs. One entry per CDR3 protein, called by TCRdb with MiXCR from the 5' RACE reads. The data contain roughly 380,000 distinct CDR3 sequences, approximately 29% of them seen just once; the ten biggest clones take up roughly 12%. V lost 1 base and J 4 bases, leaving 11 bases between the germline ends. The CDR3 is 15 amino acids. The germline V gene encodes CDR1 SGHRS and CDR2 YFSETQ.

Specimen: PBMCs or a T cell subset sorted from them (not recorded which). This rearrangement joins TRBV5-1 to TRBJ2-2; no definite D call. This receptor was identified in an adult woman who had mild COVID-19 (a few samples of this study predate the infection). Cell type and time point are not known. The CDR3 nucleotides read TGCGCCAGCAGCTTGAGGACGGATGGCACCGGGGAGCTGTTTTTT. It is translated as CASSLRTDGTGELFF.